These 4 T cell receptor beta chains originate from one sample sequenced in a study of identical twins' blood T cells. One entry per CDR3 protein results from TCRdb running MiXCR on the 5' RACE reads. This table has roughly 380,000 distinct CDR3 sequences, approximately 30% appearing once. Sequencing was done on a sample of PBMCs. The source is a woman between 18 and 50 years old in good health.

This clonotype has only a few counts. The chain uses TRBV9 and TRBJ2-2, with D perhaps being TRBD1 or TRBD2 (5 bases each). This CDR3 has 17 amino acids. The V end lost 4 bases, the J end lost 4 bases, and 20 bases lay between the germline ends. Germline V gene data show CDR1 as SGDLS and CDR2 as YYNGEE. The CDR3 bases are TGTGCCAGCAGCAGACCGCCAGGGCAGGCGGGCACCGGGGAGCTGTTTTTT. This encodes CASSRPPGQAGTGELFF. The full variable domain, with the rest looked up from reference TRBV9 and TRBJ2-2, is DSGVTQTPKHLITATGQRVTLRCSPRSGDLSVYWYQQSLDQGLQFLIQYYNGEERAKGNILERFSAQQFPDLHSELNLSSLELGDSALYFCASSRPPGQAGTGELFFGEGSRLTVL.

This clonotype was counted only a few times. This rearrangement joins TRBV2 to TRBJ1-1; possible D gene TRBD1, 5 bases. The CDR3 has 14 amino acids. Germline lookup yields CDR1 SNHLY and CDR2 FYNNEI. V was trimmed by 6 bases and J by 4 bases, leaving 15 bases between them. The CDR3 spells CASSRRGRTTEAFF. CDR3 sequence (DNA): TGTGCCAGCAGCCGAAGGGGCAGGACCACTGAAGCTTTCTTT.

The J gene is TRBJ1-2, the V gene TRBV5-1; D is unresolved. With 0 bases removed from V and 6 bases from J, the gap between germline ends came to 15 bases. Per germline, CDR1 SGHRS and CDR2 YFSETQ. The CDR3 length is 15 residues. CDR3 sequence reads: CASSLALTHRNGYTF. The CDR3 nucleotides read TGCGCCAGCAGCTTGGCCTTGACACACCGTAATGGCTACACCTTC.

This clonotype was detected ten times or more. The CDR3 region has the DNA TGTGCCAGTAGTGGAGACTACGAGCAGTACTTC. It codes for CASSGDYEQYF. The V gene is TRBV19, the J gene TRBJ2-7; no definite D call. With 5 bases removed from V and 3 bases from J, the gap between germline ends came to 5 bases. Germline CDR1 reads LNHDA; CDR2 reads SQIVND (reference sequence). CDR3 length equals 11 residues.